These 32 T cell receptor beta chains were all obtained from the same sample, sequenced in a study of blood T cell repertoires in COVID-19. Sequenced by immunoSEQ multiplex PCR; TCRdb stores in-frame clones only, minus some. The sample contains some 410,000 clones, approximately 90% of which appear only once. The sequenced sample was PBMCs or T cells enriched from blood (not recorded which). The source of these receptors is a woman aged 25 to 45 with acute COVID-19.

This sequence joins TRBV11-2 and TRBJ2-7; 7 positions match TRBD1. The CDR3 has 14 residues. V gave up 1 base and J gave up 4 bases; unmatched junction bases: 4. CDR1 and CDR2 from the germline V gene are SGHAT and FQNNGV. In DNA, the CDR3 is TGTGCCAGCAGCTTAGCCGGGACAGCTTACGAGCAGTACTTC. Translating gives CASSLAGTAYEQYF.

Comments on this clone: The same CDR3 also results from other DNA sequences found in this sample. The chain is built from TRBV29-1 and TRBJ2-3; the match to TRBD1 covers 7 bases. Per the germline V gene, CDR1 is SQVTM and CDR2 is ANQGSEA. The length of the CDR3 is 12 residues. J gave up 4 bases and V 2 bases, and 0 bases lay outside the gene matches. The CDR3 here is CSVEQGADTQYF. CDR3 nucleotide sequence: TGCAGCGTTGAACAGGGGGCAGATACGCAGTATTTT.

The rearrangement joins TRBV2 to TRBJ1-5; D may be TRBD1 (5 bases). CDR3 length equals 13 residues. Germline CDR1 reads SNHLY; CDR2 reads FYNNEI. V lost 8 bases, J lost 5 bases, and 13 bases lay in between. The CDR3 nucleotides read TGTGCCAGCTCCGGGGGGAGGGATCAGCCCCAGCATTTT. Encoded protein: CASSGGRDQPQHF.

The chain couples TRBV7-3 to TRBJ1-2; maybe TRBD1 (6 bases). Germline loops: CDR1 SGHTA, CDR2 FQGTGA. This CDR3 comprises 14 residues. V lost 11 bases, J lost 4 bases, and 20 bases lay in between. Here the CDR3 reads CAWRQAGRVYGYTF. Written as DNA, the CDR3 is TGTGCCTGGCGACAGGCCGGGAGGGTCTATGGCTACACCTTC.

The chain joins TRBV13 to TRBJ1-1; D unclear. Germline V gene data show CDR1 as PRHDT and CDR2 as FYEKMQ (reference sequence). V lost 1 base, J lost 1 base, and 4 bases lay in between. The CDR3 is 13 residues long. The CDR3 DNA is TGTGCCAGCAGCTTAGCTTCGAACACTGAAGCTTTCTTT. Residues: CASSLASNTEAFF.

This chain joins TRBV3-1 (or the pseudogene TRBV3-2) and TRBJ1-2; tentative D call: TRBD1 (6 bases). The CDR3 totals 16 residues. Per germline, CDR1 LGHDT and CDR2 YNNKEL (reference sequence). The germline V and J ends were trimmed by 1 base and 2 bases, with 14 bases remaining between them. The DNA of the CDR3 is TGTGCCAGCAGCCAAGCTTGGGTTAGGGGGAACTATGGCTACACCTTC. This codes for CASSQAWVRGNYGYTF.

This clone was seen once. The J gene is TRBJ2-1, the V gene TRBV5-1; 13 nucleotides agree with TRBD2. V trimming: 4 bases; J trimming: 3 bases; junction bases outside the gene matches: 4. This CDR3 is built from 16 residues. Germline-derived CDR1 and CDR2 are SGHRS and YFSETQ. The CDR3 DNA sequence: TGCGCCAGCAGCCGGGGGACTAGCGGGGTCTACAATGAGCAGTTCTTC. It codes for CASSRGTSGVYNEQFF. Full variable domain (outside the CDR3, taken from reference TRBV5-1 and TRBJ2-1): KAGVTQTPRYLIKTRGQQVTLSCSPISGHRSVSWYQQTPGQGLQFLFEYFSETQRNKGNFPGRFSGRQFSNSRSEMNVSTLELGDSALYLCASSRGTSGVYNEQFFGPGTRLTVL.

V gene TRBV6-4 combines with J gene TRBJ2-1, with 9 bases fitting TRBD1. The CDR3 is 15 residues long. CDR1 MRHNA and CDR2 SNTAGT come from the germline V gene. The junction had 8 bases not matched to a gene; V was cut back by 3 bases and J by 8 bases. The CDR3 DNA sequence: TGTGCCAGCAGTGAATACAGGGGGCAGGGGTATGAGCAGTTCTTC. It codes for CASSEYRGQGYEQFF.

V and J are TRBV21-1 and TRBJ2-2; the D call of TRBD1 is as the table states it, not checked on the DNA. TRBV21-1 is a known pseudogene. The length of the CDR3 is 17 residues. The CDR3 loop is CASSKGGSGTGVGELFF. DNA of the CDR3: TGTGCCAGCAGCAAAGGCGGATCCGGGACAGGGGTCGGGGAGCTGTTTTTT.

The V gene is TRBV9, the J gene TRBJ1-4; 10 positions match TRBD1. V lost 0 bases and J lost 8; bases outside the gene matches: 1. The CDR3 is 14 amino acids. Looked up from germline, CDR1 is SGDLS and CDR2 is YYNGEE. The CDR3 region is CASSVGDRGEKLFF. DNA for the CDR3: TGTGCCAGCAGCGTAGGGGACAGGGGCGAAAAACTGTTTTTT.

The rearrangement uses TRBV7-6 and TRBJ2-1, with 11 nucleotides matching TRBD2. The length of the CDR3 is 16 residues. Germline V gene data show CDR1 as SGHVS and CDR2 as FNYEAQ. With 1 base clipped from V and 9 bases from J, the junction kept 8 bases outside the gene matches. CDR3 sequence: CASSLDLAGGPSEQFF. CDR3 in DNA: TGTGCCAGCAGCTTAGATTTAGCGGGGGGGCCGAGTGAGCAGTTCTTC.

Remarks on this clone: In the same sample, other DNA sequences code for this CDR3. The gene calls are TRBV7-3 and TRBJ2-2; 7 bases align to TRBD1. CDR1 SGHTA and CDR2 FQGTGA come from the germline V gene. The CDR3 totals 14 residues. J gave up 2 bases and V 5 bases, and 2 bases lay outside the gene matches. The CDR3 is CASSRDSNTGELFF. As DNA, the CDR3 is TGTGCCAGCAGCAGGGACAGCAACACCGGGGAGCTGTTTTTT.

This sequence joins TRBV5-4 and TRBJ1-5, with TRBD1 matching over 7 bases. This CDR3 is 19 amino acids long. Losses at the gene ends were 4 bases for V and 0 bases for J; bases not matched to a gene: 16. Germline V gene data show CDR1 as SGHNT and CDR2 as YYREEE (reference sequence). CDR3 nucleotide sequence: TGTGCCAGCAGCGAGGGGGCGATGGGGCTAAGGAATAGCAATCAGCCCCAGCATTTT. Amino acid sequence: CASSEGAMGLRNSNQPQHF.

The chain has TRBV4-1 and TRBJ1-2, with a tentative D call TRBD1 (6 bases). The CDR3 spans 13 residues. Per germline, CDR1 MGHRA and CDR2 YSYEKL. V lost 2 bases and J 7 bases, leaving 11 bases between the germline ends. The CDR3 DNA is TGCGCCAGCAGCCAACCAACAGGGCTTGGCTACACCTTC. It encodes CASSQPTGLGYTF.

J is TRBJ2-7 and V is TRBV6-2 or TRBV6-3; D is possibly TRBD1 (5 bases). The CDR3 length is 15 residues. Between the trimmed V and J ends, which lost 6 bases and 2 bases, there was a span of 17 bases. Per germline, CDR1 MNHEY and CDR2 SVGEGT. Here the CDR3 reads CASSVGNTGPYEQYF. DNA of the CDR3: TGTGCCAGCAGCGTCGGTAACACAGGTCCCTACGAGCAGTACTTC.

The chain combines TRBV19 with TRBJ2-7; 9 bases align to TRBD1. From germline, CDR1 is LNHDA and CDR2 SQIVND (reference sequence). The CDR3 totals 16 residues. Trimming cost V 6 bases and J 3 bases; bases outside gene matches: 12. The CDR3 loop is CASSTTGGAGYYEQYF. The DNA for the CDR3 is TGTGCCAGTAGCACCACAGGGGGCGCCGGATACTACGAGCAGTACTTC.

V usage is TRBV24-1 and J usage is TRBJ2-1; 8 nucleotides align to TRBD1. The V segment lost 1 base and the J segment 7 bases; nucleotides outside the gene matches: 8. This CDR3 comprises 16 residues. Germline CDR1 reads KGHDR; CDR2 reads SFDVKD. CDR3 amino acids: CATSDLRPGQVNEQFF. CDR3 nucleotides: TGTGCCACCAGTGATTTAAGGCCGGGACAGGTAAATGAGCAGTTCTTC.

The rearrangement uses TRBV5-6 and TRBJ2-7; TRBD2 agrees at 9 bases. With 3 bases clipped from V and 4 bases from J, the junction kept 17 bases outside the gene matches. CDR1 and CDR2 (germline): SGHDT, YYEEEE. The length of the CDR3 is 18 residues. The CDR3 here is CASSSGLRGGVPDYEQYF. CDR3 in DNA: TGTGCCAGCAGCTCGGGCCTGCGGGGGGGCGTCCCCGATTACGAGCAGTACTTC.

The chain combines TRBV30 with TRBJ2-3; TRBD2 matches at 8 bases. The CDR3 extends over 15 amino acids. CDR1 and CDR2 from the germline V gene are GTSNPN and SVGIG (reference sequence). The V segment lost 2 bases and the J segment 9 bases; nucleotides outside the gene matches: 13. CDR3 bases: TGTGCCTGGAGTCGCCAAGCGGGGGCGGGGGACACGCAGTATTTT. As protein: CAWSRQAGAGDTQYF.

This clone was detected a few times. The chain links TRBV2 to TRBJ1-5; the D gene is possibly TRBD1 (6 bases). The ends were cut back, 8 bases at V and 3 bases at J, with 14 bases in the middle. This CDR3 has 14 amino acids. The V gene's germline CDR1 is SNHLY and CDR2 FYNNEI. CDR3 coding DNA: TGTGCCAGCGCGTTTCAGGGGAACAATCAGCCCCAGCATTTT. Its protein is CASAFQGNNQPQHF.

The V call is TRBV6-5, the J call TRBJ1-1, with unresolved D. Germline CDR1 reads MNHEY; CDR2 reads SVGAGI. The ends were cut back, 3 bases at V and 10 bases at J, with 15 bases in the middle. The CDR3 loop spans 13 amino acids. The CDR3 DNA reads TGTGCCAGCAGTTATTTTGGATTAGGCGGAGCTTTCTTT. It translates to CASSYFGLGGAFF.

The V gene is TRBV2, the J gene TRBJ1-2; D is unclear. The CDR3 runs 14 residues. The V gene's germline CDR1 is SNHLY and CDR2 FYNNEI. V was pared by 8 bases and J by 0 bases, with 13 bases between. The CDR3 loop reads CASAPTVSNYGYTF. In nucleotides, the CDR3 is TGTGCCAGCGCGCCAACCGTATCTAACTATGGCTACACCTTC.

The chain joins TRBV11-3 to TRBJ2-3; perhaps TRBD2 as D (6 bases). Looked up from germline, CDR1 is SGHNT and CDR2 is YENEEA. V was cut by 3 bases and J by 2 bases, with 12 bases left in between. This CDR3 contains 15 residues. The CDR3 here is CASSFRGGDTDTQYF. CDR3 bases: TGTGCCAGCAGCTTCCGTGGCGGGGACACAGATACGCAGTATTTT. Full variable domain (remainder filled in from reference TRBV11-3 and TRBJ2-3): EAGVVQSPRYKIIEKKQPVAFWCNPISGHNTLYWYLQNLGQGPELLIRYENEEAVDDSQLPKDRFSAERLKGVDSTLKIQPAELGDSAVYLCASSFRGGDTDTQYFGPGTRLTVL.

This chain joins TRBV5-1 and TRBJ2-3, with 9 bases lining up with TRBD1. The CDR3 runs 15 residues. Per the germline V gene, CDR1 is SGHRS and CDR2 is YFSETQ. J was trimmed by 2 bases and V by 2 bases; bases with no gene match: 3. The CDR3 loop reads CASSLQGAPTDTQYF. The DNA for the CDR3 is TGCGCCAGCAGCTTACAGGGGGCACCCACAGATACGCAGTATTTT.

The chain recombines TRBV29-1 with TRBJ1-4; a weak D match, TRBD1 (6 bases). The CDR3 contains 12 residues. V was trimmed by 7 bases and J by 8 bases, leaving 14 bases between them. Germline CDR1 is SQVTM and CDR2 is ANQGSEA. The CDR3 region has the DNA TGCAGCGCGTGGGAGGGGACAGAAAAACTGTTTTTT. Its protein is CSAWEGTEKLFF.

V gene TRBV30 combines with J gene TRBJ2-1; 11 bases line up with TRBD2. CDR1 is GTSNPN and CDR2 is SVGIG in the germline V gene (reference sequence). This CDR3 spans 16 amino acids. The V segment lost 4 bases and the J segment 3 bases; nucleotides outside the gene matches: 8. CDR3 region: CAWTRTSGGLYNEQFF. CDR3 bases: TGTGCCTGGACCAGAACTAGCGGGGGCCTCTACAATGAGCAGTTCTTC.

The chain joins TRBV20-1 to TRBJ1-2; D is undetermined. The germline CDR1 and CDR2 sequences are DFQATT and SNEGSKA (reference sequence). The V end was cut by 3 bases, the J end by 8 bases, with 16 bases between. This CDR3 contains 13 residues. The CDR3 bases are TGCAGTGCTAGTTTACCGACCTCTAGGGGCTACACCTTC. Residues: CSASLPTSRGYTF.

V gene TRBV7-3 combines with J gene TRBJ2-2, with 12 bases that match TRBD2. With V trimmed by 4 bases and J by 3 bases, 6 bases remained unmatched. There are 17 residues in the CDR3. Germline loops: CDR1 SGHTA, CDR2 FQGTGA. The CDR3 loop is CASSSSGLAGYTGELFF. Here the CDR3 DNA reads TGTGCCAGCAGCTCCTCCGGACTAGCGGGGTACACCGGGGAGCTGTTTTTT.

The chain links TRBV5-1 to TRBJ2-2, with D unclear. In germline, CDR1 is SGHRS, CDR2 YFSETQ. V was cut by 5 bases and J by 5 bases, with 13 bases left in between. The CDR3 extends over 14 amino acids. The CDR3 DNA is TGCGCCAGCAGTCGACCTGACGGGACCGGGGAGCTGTTTTTT. It yields the protein CASSRPDGTGELFF.

This chain uses TRBV30 with TRBJ1-4; unclear D gene. This CDR3 has 12 residues. The V gene's germline CDR1 is GTSNPN and CDR2 SVGIG (reference sequence). V lost 3 bases, J lost 6 bases, and 8 bases lay in between. In DNA form, the CDR3 reads TGTGCCTGGAGATACACCCATGAAAAACTGTTTTTT. This gives the protein CAWRYTHEKLFF.

The gene calls are TRBV5-4 and TRBJ1-1; D gene uncertain. Germline V CDR1 and CDR2: SGHNT, YYREEE (reference sequence). CDR3 length: 11 amino acids. The CDR3 loop is CVARRAGHSFF. The CDR3 DNA is TGTGTCGCGCGGCGGGCAGGTCATTCATTCTTT.

The chain uses TRBV15 and TRBJ1-5; 7 bases match TRBD1. With 5 bases clipped from V and 0 bases from J, the junction kept 4 bases outside the gene matches. This CDR3 comprises 15 residues. CDR1 and CDR2 (germline): LNHNV, YYDKDF (reference sequence). The CDR3 reads CATSSDRDSNQPQHF. The CDR3 DNA is TGTGCCACCAGCTCTGACAGGGATAGCAATCAGCCCCAGCATTTT.